Each of the 5 T cell receptor beta chains below was sequenced from the same sample in a study of identical twins (dated by TCRdb to 2016 to 2018). The library came from 5' RACE. This sample was sequenced with an Illumina HiSeq 2000. Starting from the raw public reads, TCRdb applied fastp trimming at Q25, assembled clones with MiXCR and retained in-frame beta chains. Rows matching on CDR3 protein sequence are summarized as one entry with the most common DNA and genes. Here the sample has about 220,000 distinct CDR3 sequences; about 7.5% occur a single time. Jointly, the top ten make up 1.5% to 2.5% of the sample. The same sample was also studied in work on yellow fever vaccine responses in identical twins.

The sample comprised memory (CD45RO+) T cells sorted from blood. The cell subset or site label of this sample denotes: CD45RO+ enriched T cells. The receptors were gathered from a woman aged 18-35 years in good health.

V is TRBV6-5 and J is TRBJ2-1; D uncertain. V lost 3 bases to trimming and J lost 4 bases, with 7 bases between them. The CDR3 is made up of 13 amino acids. Looked up from germline, CDR1 is MNHEY and CDR2 is SVGAGI. The CDR3 here is CASSYGPYNEQFF. The CDR3 DNA sequence: TGTGCCAGCAGTTATGGACCATACAATGAGCAGTTCTTC.

This clonotype was counted only a few times. The J gene is TRBJ1-1, the V gene TRBV6-1; unclear D gene. Germline V gene sequence: CDR1 MNHNS, CDR2 SASEGT. The CDR3 spans 14 residues. V was shortened by 8 bases and J by 3 bases, with 16 bases between the two germline ends. CDR3 DNA: TGTGCCAGCTCCCGAAGGGCGGGAGACACTGAAGCTTTCTTT. Encoded protein: CASSRRAGDTEAFF.

This clonotype came up a few times. The chain employs TRBV29-1 and TRBJ2-7; unclear D gene. Trimming left V 6 bases short and J 0 bases short, with 9 bases between. From germline, CDR1 is SQVTM and CDR2 ANQGSEA. The CDR3 length is 12 residues. CDR3 coding DNA: TGCAGCGTGGCCCTGGGCTCCTACGAGCAGTACTTC. Amino acids: CSVALGSYEQYF.

The chain carries TRBV7-2 and TRBJ2-2; no definite D call. This CDR3 spans 15 amino acids. Per the germline V gene, CDR1 is SGHTA and CDR2 is FQGNSA. With 1 base removed from V and 6 bases from J, the gap between germline ends came to 12 bases. CDR3 region: CASSLVSGWAGELFF. CDR3 coding DNA: TGTGCCAGCAGCTTAGTTTCAGGTTGGGCCGGGGAGCTGTTTTTT.

The V call is TRBV25-1, the J call TRBJ2-3; 7 positions agree with TRBD2. CDR1 is MGHDK, CDR2 SYGVNS, per germline. The CDR3 totals 15 residues. V shed 8 bases and J 0 bases; nucleotides not matched to a gene: 8. CDR3 amino acids: CASLKRDLSTDTQYF. CDR3 DNA: TGTGCCAGCCTAAAGCGGGATCTTAGCACAGATACGCAGTATTTT.